This T cell receptor beta chain was captured by sequencing in a study of T cells in localized non-small cell lung cancer. There are 14 residues in the CDR3. In germline, CDR1 is LNHDA, CDR2 SQIVND (reference sequence). The trim removed 6 bases at V and 7 bases at J, leaving 8 bases unmatched. Regarding the study as a whole: Uninvolved adjacent lung had more T cell clonality than any other tissue, topping tumor. Heterogeneity remains possible, as sequencing covered one tumor region only. Within adjacent lung there appeared a median approximately 60 of the top 100 tumor clones.

Repertoires were generated with immunoSEQ multiplex PCR, while TCRdb's copy carries only in-frame clones and drops some. Among tens of thousands of clones listed, 84% were seen once. Notes on this clone: The target antigen is unknown.

The starting material was peripheral blood, obtained before any cancer treatment. The gene calls are TRBV19 and TRBJ1-4; 7 bases fit TRBD1. The sequence derives from a female donor at least 60 years old with stage I lung adenocarcinoma. The CDR3 loop is CASSDRAGSEKLFF. The CDR3 DNA reads as TGTGCCAGTAGCGACAGGGCAGGTAGTGAAAAACTGTTTTTT.